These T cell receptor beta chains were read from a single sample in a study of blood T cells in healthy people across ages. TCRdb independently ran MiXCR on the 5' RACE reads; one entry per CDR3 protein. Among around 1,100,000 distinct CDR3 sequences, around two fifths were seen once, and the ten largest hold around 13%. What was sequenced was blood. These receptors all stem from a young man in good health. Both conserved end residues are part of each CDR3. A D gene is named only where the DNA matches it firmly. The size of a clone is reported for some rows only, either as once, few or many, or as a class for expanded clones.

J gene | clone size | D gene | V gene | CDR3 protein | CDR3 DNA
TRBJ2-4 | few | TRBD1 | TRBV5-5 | CASSTDRALQYF | TGTGCCAGCAGCACGGACAGGGCGCTTCAGTACTTC
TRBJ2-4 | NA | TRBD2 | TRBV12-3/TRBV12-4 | CASSATGGKNIQYF | TGTGCCAGCAGTGCTACCGGGGGGAAAAACATTCAGTACTTC
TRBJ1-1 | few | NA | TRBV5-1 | CASSSNLGPEAFF | TGCGCCAGCAGCTCAAACCTCGGGCCCGAAGCTTTCTTT
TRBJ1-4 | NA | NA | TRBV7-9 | CASSFSIRGEKLFF | TGTGCCAGCAGCTTTTCCATCAGGGGCGAAAAACTGTTTTTT
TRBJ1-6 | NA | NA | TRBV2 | CASSEAGNLNNSPLHF | TGTGCCAGCAGTGAGGCAGGCAACTTGAATAATTCACCCCTCCACTTT
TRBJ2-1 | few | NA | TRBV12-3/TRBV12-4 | CASSQAPVEQFF | TGTGCCAGCAGCCAAGCCCCTGTTGAGCAGTTCTTC
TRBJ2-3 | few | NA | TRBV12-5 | CASAAWDTLGADTQYF | TGTGCTAGTGCGGCATGGGACACCCTGGGGGCAGATACGCAGTATTTT
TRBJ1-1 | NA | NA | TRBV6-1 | CAGSDGIGNTEAFF | TGTGCCGGCAGTGACGGCATCGGGAACACTGAAGCTTTCTTT
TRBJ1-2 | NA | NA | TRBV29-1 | CSVVRGGLNYGYTF | TGCAGCGTTGTTCGGGGAGGGCTTAACTATGGCTACACCTTC
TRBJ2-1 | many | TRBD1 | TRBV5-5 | CASSFAGGGYNEQFF | TGTGCCAGCAGCTTTGCAGGGGGCGGATACAATGAGCAGTTCTTC
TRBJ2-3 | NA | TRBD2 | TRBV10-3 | CAISALVPAGGHTDTQYF | TGTGCCATCAGCGCCCTCGTCCCAGCGGGGGGCCACACAGATACGCAGTATTTT
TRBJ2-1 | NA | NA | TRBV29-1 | CSVDHPPISYNEQFF | TGCAGCGTTGACCATCCGCCGATATCTTACAATGAGCAGTTCTTC
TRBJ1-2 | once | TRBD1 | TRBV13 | CASSSRLGGGYGYTF | TGTGCCAGCAGCTCCCGACTAGGGGGCGGGTATGGCTACACCTTC